These T cell receptor beta chains were read from a single sample in a study of Ad26.COV2.S vaccination and SARS-CoV-2 variants. Repertoires were generated with immunoSEQ multiplex PCR, while TCRdb's copy carries only in-frame clones and drops some. This table holds about 400,000 clones, 80% to 95% found once. Specimen: peripheral blood, collected in a trial of Ad26.COV2.S vaccine versus placebo. Receptors originate from a person between 18 and 65 years old who received the Ad26.COV2.S COVID-19 vaccine or a placebo. The CDR3 runs from the conserved cysteine through the conserved F or W. The D gene is left open where the match is weak. Size tells how often a clone was seen (once, few, many) or the class of an expanded clone, and some rows leave it out.

j_call d_call v_call clone_size cdr3_aa cdr3_nt
TRBJ2-2 NA TRBV5-6 NA CAAGSGGELFF TGTGCCGCCGGGTCGGGCGGGGAGCTGTTTTTT
TRBJ2-3 NA TRBV5-1 NA CASSFGGGDTDTQYF TGCGCCAGCAGCTTTGGAGGGGGGGACACAGATACGCAGTATTTT
TRBJ1-5 NA TRBV24-1 NA CATSSQDGYNQPQHF TGTGCCACATCAAGCCAGGACGGGTACAATCAGCCCCAGCATTTT
TRBJ1-1 NA TRBV28 NA CASRLTDGALNTEAFF TGTGCCAGCAGGCTTACGGACGGGGCCCTGAACACTGAAGCTTTCTTT
TRBJ1-2 NA TRBV19 NA CASSQKPLSYGYTF TGTGCCAGTAGCCAGAAACCGCTGTCATATGGCTACACCTTC
TRBJ1-2 TRBD1 TRBV3-1/TRBV3-2 NA CASSQETGADGYTF TGTGCCAGCAGCCAAGAGACAGGGGCGGATGGCTACACCTTC
TRBJ1-1 NA TRBV4-3 once CASSQVGRSGTEAFF TGCGCCAGCAGCCAAGTTGGCCGATCGGGCACTGAAGCTTTCTTT
TRBJ2-5 NA TRBV4-1 NA CASSRGGETQYF TGCGCCAGCAGCAGGGGTGGGGAGACCCAGTACTTC
TRBJ2-2 NA TRBV11-2 NA CASSLVARGLNTGELFF TGTGCCAGCAGCTTAGTAGCGCGAGGGCTGAACACCGGGGAGCTGTTTTTT
TRBJ2-5 TRBD1 TRBV6-6 NA CASSYSTGGYQETQYF TGTGCCAGCAGTTACTCGACAGGGGGGTACCAAGAGACCCAGTACTTC
TRBJ2-3 NA TRBV7-2 NA CAEGRSTDTQYF TGTGCCGAAGGGCGGAGCACAGATACGCAGTATTTT
TRBJ2-7 NA TRBV29-1 NA CSAYGDGVSYEQYF TGCAGCGCCTACGGGGACGGGGTATCCTACGAGCAGTACTTC
TRBJ1-4 NA TRBV9 NA CASSPLGGGGSEKLFF TGTGCCAGCAGCCCCCTGGGGGGTGGCGGGAGTGAAAAACTGTTTTTT
TRBJ1-1 NA TRBV6-5 NA CASSYVARANTEAFF TGTGCCAGCAGTTATGTTGCCAGGGCGAACACTGAAGCTTTCTTT
TRBJ2-7 NA TRBV28 NA CASRRDIFPYEQYF TGTGCCAGCAGGCGGGACATTTTTCCTTACGAGCAGTACTTC
TRBJ2-2 NA TRBV15 NA CATSRTPLNTGELFF TGTGCCACCAGCAGGACACCACTCAACACCGGGGAGCTGTTTTTT
TRBJ2-5 NA TRBV12-2 NA CASRSRRGEETQYF TGTGCAAGTCGCTCAAGGCGCGGAGAAGAGACCCAGTACTTC
TRBJ2-1 TRBD2 TRBV4-3 many CASSQSGTSGVSEQFF TGCGCCAGCAGCCAATCCGGGACTAGCGGGGTTAGTGAGCAGTTCTTC
TRBJ2-7 NA TRBV12-2 NA CASRLARKQGLKIYEQYF TGTGCAAGTCGCTTAGCTAGGAAACAGGGACTGAAAATTTACGAGCAGTACTTC
TRBJ2-1 NA TRBV3-1/TRBV3-2 once CASSSWGEQFF TGTGCCAGCAGTAGCTGGGGTGAGCAGTTCTTC
TRBJ2-5 NA TRBV9 NA CASSVARDGEETQYF TGTGCCAGCAGCGTAGCTAGGGACGGGGAAGAGACCCAGTACTTC
TRBJ1-2 TRBD1 TRBV5-1 NA CASSPGDSAIYGYTF TGCGCCAGCAGCCCAGGGGACAGTGCCATCTATGGCTACACCTTC
TRBJ1-6 NA TRBV4-3 NA CASSQDPASSYNSPLHF TGCGCCAGCAGCCAAGATCCAGCAAGCTCCTATAATTCACCCCTCCACTTT
TRBJ1-1 NA TRBV9 NA CASSVGGLMNTEAFF TGTGCCAGCAGCGTAGGAGGCCTTATGAACACTGAAGCTTTCTTT
TRBJ1-1 NA TRBV27 NA CASSYLGGRMNTEAFF TGTGCCAGCAGCTATCTCGGGGGCAGAATGAACACTGAAGCTTTCTTT
TRBJ2-1 TRBD2 TRBV10-1 once CASSPTAGVSYNEQFF TGCGCCAGCAGTCCGACGGCGGGGGTATCCTACAATGAGCAGTTCTTC
TRBJ2-2 NA TRBV5-6 NA CASSLQNTGELFF TGTGCCAGCAGCTTGCAGAACACCGGGGAGCTGTTTTTT
TRBJ1-1 NA TRBV7-2 NA CASSLGLMNTEAFF TGTGCCAGCAGCTTAGGTCTGATGAACACTGAAGCTTTCTTT
TRBJ1-1 NA TRBV10-2 NA CASSESTQGHNTEAFF TGCGCCAGCAGTGAGTCGACTCAGGGACACAACACTGAAGCTTTCTTT
TRBJ1-1 NA TRBV10-1 NA CASGQTWGRTEAFF TGCGCCAGCGGTCAAACTTGGGGGCGCACTGAAGCTTTCTTT
TRBJ1-5 TRBD1 TRBV6-6 NA CASSRVGPTGFYQPQHF TGTGCCAGCAGTCGCGTTGGCCCGACAGGGTTTTATCAGCCCCAGCATTTT
TRBJ2-3 NA TRBV28 NA CASSSGSTGSTDTQYF TGTGCCAGCAGTTCCGGATCTACAGGAAGCACAGATACGCAGTATTTT
TRBJ1-6 NA TRBV19 NA CASSMGGNSPLHF TGTGCCAGTAGTATGGGGGGAAATTCACCCCTCCACTTT
TRBJ1-2 NA TRBV28 NA CASSLLGYGYTF TGTGCCAGCAGTCTCCTCGGGTATGGCTACACCTTC
TRBJ1-1 NA TRBV6-2/TRBV6-3 NA CASSRNTEAFF TGTGCCAGCAGCCGAAACACTGAAGCTTTCTTT
TRBJ2-5 NA TRBV6-5 NA CASTPGETQYF TGTGCCAGCACCCCGGGGGAGACCCAGTACTTC
TRBJ2-7 TRBD2 TRBV4-3 NA CASSQDYSNPSGGPITYEQYF TGCGCCAGCAGCCAAGATTATTCAAATCCTAGCGGGGGGCCCATCACCTACGAGCAGTACTTC
TRBJ2-7 NA TRBV4-3 NA CASSQDVAGYTEQYF TGCGCCAGCAGCCAAGACGTAGCAGGATATACCGAGCAGTACTTC
TRBJ1-2 TRBD1 TRBV29-1 NA CSADREGGGYTF TGCAGCGCCGACAGGGAAGGGGGTGGCTACACCTTC
TRBJ2-7 NA TRBV12-3/TRBV12-4 NA CASSPSGIEQYF TGTGCCAGCAGTCCTTCAGGGATCGAGCAGTACTTC
TRBJ2-3 NA TRBV19 NA CASSIGDTQYF TGTGCCAGTAGTATTGGAGATACGCAGTATTTT
TRBJ1-6 NA TRBV6-6 NA CASSSTRGGRNSPLHF TGTGCCAGCAGTTCCACCCGGGGGGGTCGGAATTCACCCCTCCACTTT
TRBJ1-3 NA TRBV5-1 once CASSLARRDSGNTIYF TGCGCCAGCAGCTTGGCTCGCAGGGACTCTGGAAACACCATATATTTT
TRBJ2-2 TRBD2 TRBV15 NA CATSRDYAGANTGELFF TGTGCCACCAGCAGAGATTACGCGGGGGCGAACACCGGGGAGCTGTTTTTT
TRBJ2-1 TRBD1 TRBV3-1/TRBV3-2 NA CASSRGQGKNEQFF TGTGCCAGCAGCCGAGGACAGGGGAAGAATGAGCAGTTCTTC